The 32 T cell receptor delta chains given below trace back to one sample, sequenced in a study of gamma-delta chains in newborns, infants, children. TCRdb reprocessed the reads using CATT. Of 4,000 or so delta-chain clones listed, approximately 3% are singletons. Sample: blood. The receptor set was obtained from a child who was a newborn, infant or young child, either healthy, febrile or measles-vaccinated (not recorded which).

The chain recombines TRDV2 with TRDJ1, with a tentative D call TRDD3 (6 bases). The CDR3 is made up of 14 amino acids. V was cut by 9 bases and J by 0 bases, with 16 bases left in between. Per the germline V gene, CDR1 is GEAIGNYY and CDR2 is EKD. CDR3: CARDTWGYTDKLIF. The CDR3 DNA follows: TGTGCCCGCGACACCTGGGGATACACCGATAAACTCATCTTT.

In the case of this clone: A far more abundant clone sits one base away, making this likely a read error. The V and J genes are TRDV2 and TRDJ3; 13 bases match TRDD3. CDR1 is GEAIGNYY, CDR2 EKD, per germline. The CDR3 has 23 residues. The CDR3: CACDTGYWGIRKTSSWDTRQLFF. The CDR3 DNA is TGTGCCTGTGACACGGGATACTGGGGGATACGCAAAACCAGCTCCTGGGACACCCGACAGTTGTTTTTC.

Only a few counts were recorded for this clone. TCRdb's listed protein matches a much larger clone and diverges from this DNA's translation at residue 15, likely through a read error; the protein shown comes from the DNA. J is TRDJ3 and V is TRDV2; tentative D call: TRDD3 (5 bases). This CDR3 region has 20 residues. CDR1 GEAIGNYY and CDR2 EKD come from the germline V gene. The CDR3, as DNA: TGTGCCTGTGACACCGTAGAGATCCGCTTGGGCTCCTGGGACGCCCGACAGATGTTTTTC. Amino acids: CACDTVEIRLGSWDARQMFF.

This clone was picked up a small number of times. The likely explanation is a read error, given a far larger clone one base away. Different DNA sequences within this sample yield the same CDR3. The chain recombines TRDV2 with TRDJ2; TRDD3 matches 12 bases. Germline-derived CDR1 and CDR2 are GEAIGNYY and EKD. The CDR3 consists of 15 residues. The CDR3 spells CACDVLGDTTAQLFF. The DNA for the CDR3 is TGTGCCTGTGACGTACTGGGGGATACTACAGCACAGCTCTTCTTT.

Only a few counts were recorded for this clone. Being one base from a much bigger clone, this may be a read error. The rearrangement joins TRDV2 to TRDJ3; 7 bases fit TRDD3. CDR1 is GEAIGNYY, CDR2 EKD, per germline. V lost 3 bases to trimming and J lost 0 bases; unmatched junction nucleotides: 10. The CDR3 has 19 residues. CDR3 nucleotide sequence: TGTGCCTGTGACGCACTGGGGAACCGAAGCTCCTGGGACACCCGACAGATGTTTTTC. Its protein is CACDALGNRSSWDTRQMFF.

By share, this clone ranks as medium-sized. This sample also contains other DNA sequences that code for the same CDR3. V gene TRDV2 combines with J gene TRDJ1, with 12 bases matching TRDD3. CDR1 is GEAIGNYY, CDR2 EKD, per germline. J was trimmed by 2 bases and V by 5 bases; bases with no gene match: 17. This CDR3 has 19 amino acids. CDR3 residues: CACVPILLGDTPKTDKLIF. In DNA form, the CDR3 reads TGTGCCTGTGTCCCCATCCTACTGGGGGATACACCCAAAACCGATAAACTCATCTTT.

Concerning this clone itself: TCRdb's entry gives the protein of a much larger clone, which mismatches this DNA's translation at residue 11, likely from a read error; the protein reported here is translated from the DNA. The rearrangement joins TRDV1 to TRDJ1; weak D call: TRDD3 (6 bases). With 2 bases removed from V and 0 bases from J, the gap between germline ends came to 16 bases. The CDR3 sequence is 17 residues long. The germline V gene has CDR1 TSWWSYY and CDR2 QGS. The CDR3 region is CALGEWGDYRHTDKLIF. The CDR3 nucleotides are TGTGCTCTTGGGGAATGGGGGGACTACCGGCACACCGATAAACTCATCTTT.

Comments on this clone: One base away lies a much larger clone, so this may be a sequencing read error. This chain connects TRDV2 to TRDJ3; TRDD3 is a possible D gene (5 bases). This CDR3 spans 16 amino acids. CDR1 is GEAIGNYY, CDR2 EKD, per germline. CDR3 nucleotides: TGTGCCTGTGACACGATCAGCTCCTGGGACACCCGACAGATATTTTTC. Translating gives CACDTISSWDTRQIFF.

Turning to this clone: Translating this DNA gives a protein that differs at residue 3 from the TCRdb one, which belongs to a much larger clone; a read error is likely, and the protein shown is this translation. This chain uses TRDV2 with TRDJ3; 7 nucleotides agree with TRDD3. Germline V gene sequence: CDR1 GEAIGNYY, CDR2 EKD. The CDR3 loop spans 16 amino acids. This chain's CDR3 is CARDTVGYRDTRQMFF. CDR3 coding DNA: TGTGCCCGTGACACCGTGGGATACCGGGACACCCGACAGATGTTTTTC.

This clone came up a few times. Translating this DNA gives a protein that differs at residue 12 from the TCRdb one, which belongs to a much larger clone; a read error is likely, and the protein shown is this translation. In the same sample, other DNA sequences code for this CDR3. V gene TRDV2 combines with J gene TRDJ3, with TRDD3 matching over 9 bases. Germline V gene sequence: CDR1 GEAIGNYY, CDR2 EKD. The CDR3 runs 18 residues. The CDR3 here is CACDTYWGSSWGTRQMFF. The CDR3 DNA is TGTGCCTGTGACACCTACTGGGGGAGCTCCTGGGGCACCCGACAGATGTTTTTC.

This clone was seen only a few times. With a much larger clone just one base away, this may be a read error. The same CDR3 is also encoded by other DNA sequences in this sample. The V and J genes are TRDV1 and TRDJ2; TRDD3 aligns across 9 bases. This CDR3 region has 22 residues. Germline V gene sequence: CDR1 TSWWSYY, CDR2 QGS. CDR3 loop: CALGSPQYPYWGTPALTAQLFF. The CDR3 DNA is TGCGCTCTTGGGAGCCCCCAATACCCCTACTGGGGGACACCCGCTTTGACAGCACAACTCTTCTTT.

The table lists this clone with a few counts. TCRdb's protein for this DNA is that of a much larger clone and differs from the translation at residue 9, likely a read error; the protein shown is the DNA translation. Distinct nucleotide sequences in the sample also encode this CDR3. The V gene is TRDV2, the J gene TRDJ3; a weak D match, TRDD3 (6 bases). CDR1 and CDR2 from the germline V gene are GEAIGNYY and EKD. Trimming took 0 bases from V and 0 from J, leaving 11 bases between them. The CDR3 loop spans 18 amino acids. CDR3 sequence reads: CACDTGWGGSWDTRQMFF. CDR3 nucleotide sequence: TGTGCCTGTGACACCGGATGGGGGGGCTCCTGGGACACCCGACAGATGTTTTTC.

The table lists this clone with a few counts. A read error may explain this, as a much larger clone is one base away. The sample holds other DNA sequences that translate to the same CDR3. The genes are TRDV2 and TRDJ3; 7 positions agree with TRDD3. The length of the CDR3 is 17 residues. The germline CDR1 and CDR2 sequences are GEAIGNYY and EKD. The CDR3 DNA reads TGTGCCTGCGACATTACGGGGGATCCCTGGGACACCCGACAGATGTTTTTC. It codes for CACDITGDPWDTRQMFF.

Comment on this clone: A much larger clone is a single base away; this may be a read error. V usage is TRDV2 and J usage is TRDJ3, with 12 nucleotides matching TRDD3. Germline CDR1 is GEAIGNYY and CDR2 is EKD. This CDR3 region has 20 residues. Trimming removed 0 bases from V and 5 bases from J; junction bases left unmatched: 10. CDR3 in amino acids: CACDTVVLGDTDRDTRQMFF. In nucleotides, the CDR3 is TGTGCCTGTGACACCGTGGTACTGGGGGATACTGACCGGGACACCCGACAGATGTTTTTC.

This clone was detected a few times. Being one base from a much bigger clone, this may be a read error. The chain's CDR3 is CACDSVLGDSSWDARQMFF. CDR3 bases: TGTGCCTGTGACTCTGTACTGGGGGATAGCTCCTGGGACGCCCGACAGATGTTTTTC. V gene TRDV2 combines with J gene TRDJ3, with 11 nucleotides matching TRDD3. The CDR3 is made up of 19 amino acids. Germline-derived CDR1 and CDR2 are GEAIGNYY and EKD.

Turning to this clone: A read error may explain this, as a much larger clone is one base away. The rearrangement links TRDV1 to TRDJ1; 9 nucleotides agree with TRDD2. Losses at the gene ends were 5 bases for V and 0 bases for J; bases not matched to a gene: 22. The CDR3 is 21 amino acids. Germline values: CDR1 TSWWSYY, CDR2 QGS. The CDR3 sequence: CALGTPGLPTGTYYYTDKLIF. In nucleotides, the CDR3 is TGTGCTCTTGGGACTCCAGGCCTTCCTACGGGAACATACTACTACACCGATAAACTCATCTTT.

Note on this clone: The protein TCRdb gives is from a much larger clone and does not agree with this DNA's translation at residue 9, likely a read error; the protein shown here comes from the DNA. The chain links TRDV2 to TRDJ2, with 8 bases fitting TRDD3. Germline values: CDR1 GEAIGNYY, CDR2 EKD. V lost 3 bases, J lost 0 bases, and 17 bases stayed unmatched. The CDR3 sequence is 20 residues long. The CDR3 region has the DNA TGTGCCTGTGACGCATTACTGGGGGGTACGAATCCTACTTTGACAGCACAACTCTTCTTT. It yields the protein CACDALLGGTNPTLTAQLFF.

This clone was detected only a few times. TCRdb's protein, taken from a much larger clone, differs from this DNA's translation at residue 11, likely owing to a read error; the protein displayed comes from the DNA. The chain is built from TRDV2 and TRDJ3, with D possibly TRDD3 on 6 matching bases. CDR1 and CDR2 from the germline V gene are GEAIGNYY and EKD. The CDR3 length is 18 residues. The CDR3 is CACDTWGASSGDTRQMFF. The DNA of the CDR3 is TGTGCCTGTGACACCTGGGGGGCTAGCTCCGGGGACACCCGACAGATGTTTTTC.

This clone is medium-sized by share. Other DNA sequences in the same sample also yield this CDR3. The chain employs TRDV2 and TRDJ3; TRDD3 agrees at 10 bases. CDR3 length: 19 amino acids. From germline, CDR1 is GEAIGNYY and CDR2 EKD. V gave up 0 bases and J gave up 0 bases; unmatched junction bases: 4. The CDR3 DNA reads as TGTGCCTGTGACACCCCTCGGGGGATACGCTCCTGGGACACCCGACAGATGTTTTTC. Its translation is CACDTPRGIRSWDTRQMFF.

This clone ranks as medium-sized (0.01 to 0.1%). This sample includes further DNA sequences coding for the same CDR3. The chain has TRDV2 and TRDJ3, with 13 bases matching TRDD3. This CDR3 spans 23 amino acids. Germline V CDR1 and CDR2: GEAIGNYY, EKD. J was trimmed by 0 bases and V by 1 base; bases with no gene match: 14. As DNA, the CDR3 is TGTGCCTGTGACACGGGATACTGGGGGATACGCAAAACCAGCTCCTGGGACACCCGACAGATGTTTTTC. It codes for CACDTGYWGIRKTSSWDTRQMFF.

Worth noting for this clone: A much larger clone differs from this one at a single base, so this may be a read error. The chain employs TRDV2 and TRDJ3; TRDD3 matches at 10 bases. The germline CDR1 and CDR2 sequences are GEAIGNYY and EKD. The CDR3 consists of 18 residues. CDR3 bases: TGTGCCTGTGACACCTGGGGGATACATTCCTGGGACACCCGACAGGTGTTTTTC. This sequence encodes CACDTWGIHSWDTRQVFF.

In DNA form, the CDR3 reads TGTGCCTTAACAGACTACTGGGGGAATAACACCGATAAACTCATCTTT. This encodes CALTDYWGNNTDKLIF. The V call is TRDV3, the J call TRDJ1; 9 positions agree with TRDD3. V gave up 3 bases and J gave up 0 bases; unmatched junction bases: 11. The CDR3 covers 16 residues. Germline V gives CDR1 TVYSNPD, CDR2 GDNSRS (reference sequence).

A word on this clone: With only one base between it and a far larger clone, this is likely a read error. The sample holds other DNA sequences that translate to the same CDR3. The J gene is TRDJ3, the V gene TRDV2; 7 nucleotides agree with TRDD3. The CDR3 has 17 residues. Germline CDR1 is GEAIGNYY and CDR2 is EKD. CDR3 DNA sequence: TGTGCCTGTGACACCTGGGGGAGCTCCAGGGACACCCGACAGATGTTTTTC. Its translation: CACDTWGSSRDTRQMFF.

By share, this clone ranks as medium-sized. Other DNA sequences within the sample encode an identical CDR3. The chain employs TRDV2 and TRDJ3; 9 positions agree with TRDD3. Unmatched junction bases numbered 17, after V lost 3 bases and J lost 0 bases. The CDR3 is 22 residues long. CDR1 is GEAIGNYY and CDR2 is EKD in the germline V gene. The CDR3 bases are TGTGCCTGTGACCCTATTCGTCAAGGGGATACGAGAAACTCCTGGGACACCCGACAGATGTTTTTC. Its translation: CACDPIRQGDTRNSWDTRQMFF.

This clone has only a few counts. With only one base between it and a far larger clone, this is likely a read error. The V gene is TRDV2, the J gene TRDJ3; TRDD3 matches at 8 bases. The CDR3 is 17 residues long. Germline V CDR1 and CDR2: GEAIGNYY, EKD. CDR3 in amino acids: CACGTAGGSWDTRQMFF. CDR3 DNA sequence: TGTGCCTGTGGCACCGCTGGGGGATCCTGGGACACCCGACAGATGTTTTTC.

On this clone: This sequence may be a read error, since a much larger clone differs from it by one base. The CDR3 region is CACDGVWGIRPGPRVSWDTRQVFF. The DNA of the CDR3 is TGTGCCTGTGACGGTGTATGGGGGATACGGCCCGGGCCCAGGGTCTCCTGGGACACCCGACAGGTGTTTTTC. The rearrangement links TRDV2 to TRDJ3; 11 bases fit TRDD3. The V gene's germline CDR1 is GEAIGNYY and CDR2 EKD. The CDR3 runs to 24 residues.

For this clone: A far larger clone is off by one base, so a read error is likely. This chain uses TRDV2 with TRDJ3, with D hard to call. This CDR3 region has 19 residues. The V gene's germline CDR1 is GEAIGNYY and CDR2 EKD. Deletions cut 0 bases from V and 0 bases from J, with 14 bases between. In DNA, the CDR3 is TGTGCCTGTGACACCGTGACTCTCAAGCGCTCCTGGGACACCCGACAGATGTTTTTC. Translation gives CACDTVTLKRSWDTRQMFF.

In regard to this clone: A read error may be the cause here, since a much bigger clone is one base away. The chain is built from TRDV2 and TRDJ3; the match to TRDD3 covers 9 bases. The CDR3 runs to 19 residues. Germline assignment: CDR1 GEAIGNYY and CDR2 EKD. CDR3 in amino acids: CACDTLYWGSSWDARQMFF. The CDR3 DNA is TGTGCCTGTGACACCTTGTACTGGGGGAGCTCCTGGGACGCCCGACAGATGTTTTTC.

This clone was found a few times. This sequence may be a read error, since a much larger clone differs from it by one base. The rearrangement links TRDV2 to TRDJ3; 11 nucleotides agree with TRDD3. The CDR3 is 19 residues long. CDR1 and CDR2 from the germline V gene are GEAIGNYY and EKD. The V segment lost 5 bases and the J segment 0 bases; nucleotides outside the gene matches: 8. This chain's CDR3 is CACGALLGDSSWDTRQMFF. CDR3 in DNA: TGTGCCTGTGGCGCCTTACTGGGGGATAGCTCCTGGGACACCCGACAGATGTTTTTC.

To note about this clone: At residue 16, the TCRdb amino acid sequence and the translated nucleotide sequence differ, so the protein here is the DNA translation. The chain employs TRDV2 and TRDJ3; tentative D call: TRDD3 (6 bases). There are 18 residues in the CDR3. In germline, CDR1 is GEAIGNYY, CDR2 EKD. The CDR3 nucleotides read TGTGCCTGTGACACCGTACTGGGTAGCTCCTGGGACACCCGACAGGTGTTTTTC. It encodes CACDTVLGSSWDTRQVFF.

This clone is medium-sized by share. The DNA of the CDR3 is TGTGCTCTTGGGGAACTTCTGCCCCCCAACCTGTCCCTGTTACTGGGGGAAAGGGCTTTGACAGCACAACTCTTCTTT. Its protein product is CALGELLPPNLSLLLGERALTAQLFF. This chain uses TRDV1 with TRDJ2; 9 bases agree with TRDD3. The CDR3 has 26 residues. V lost 0 bases to trimming and J lost 0 bases; unmatched junction nucleotides: 29. The V gene's germline CDR1 is TSWWSYY and CDR2 QGS.

The sample holds a few counts of this clone. This sequence is one base from a far larger clone and is likely a read error. Other DNA sequences in the same sample also yield this CDR3. The rearrangement uses TRDV2 and TRDJ2; 9 bases line up with TRDD3. The CDR3 contains 16 residues. Germline V gene lookup returns CDR1 GEAIGNYY and CDR2 EKD. CDR3 DNA: TGTGCCTGTGACACCGTGGGGGATATTTTGACGGCACAACTCTTCTTT. Translated, it gives CACDTVGDILTAQLFF.